These 17 T cell receptor beta chains were all obtained from the same sample, sequenced in a study of T cells after posttransplantation cyclophosphamide. A marrow graft followed busulfan-fludarabine conditioning, with cyclophosphamide on days +3 and +4. Some clones are missing from TCRdb's copy, which holds only in-frame ones; the method was immunoSEQ multiplex PCR. The sample has 15,000 to 20,000 clones; around nine tenths are singletons. Sequencing used CD4+ T cells sorted from blood, obtained after allogeneic stem cell transplant with posttransplant cyclophosphamide. The receptors here all came from a male patient between 60 and 69 years old who received an allogeneic stem cell transplant from a related donor and was CMV-positive. The graft donor may be the source of some T cells.

This chain links TRBV7-2 with TRBJ2-5, with 7 bases identical to TRBD2. Trimming at V came to 2 bases and at J to 2 bases, leaving 5 bases not matched to a gene. Germline V gene sequence: CDR1 SGHTA, CDR2 FQGNSA. The CDR3 runs to 15 residues. The CDR3 nucleotides are TGTGCCAGCAGCTTAATGGGCGGGGGACAAGAGACCCAGTACTTC. Its protein is CASSLMGGGQETQYF.

The J gene is TRBJ2-5, the V gene TRBV19; D is possibly TRBD1 (5 bases). CDR1 and CDR2 (germline): LNHDA, SQIVND (reference sequence). The CDR3 sequence is 13 residues long. The V gene lost 7 bases and the J gene lost 5 bases, with 14 bases spanning the gap. The CDR3 sequence: CASTPGPGETQYF. The CDR3 region has the DNA TGTGCCAGTACTCCCGGGCCAGGGGAGACCCAGTACTTC.

The chain links TRBV4-2 to TRBJ1-2; D not certain. V lost 4 bases and J lost 3, with 12 bases in between. CDR1 and CDR2 (germline): LGHNA, YNFKEQ. This CDR3 is built from 14 residues. Here the CDR3 reads CASSPQLEDYGYTF. DNA for the CDR3: TGTGCCAGCAGCCCCCAGTTGGAGGACTATGGCTACACCTTC.

The chain uses TRBV6-9 and TRBJ2-5, with no clear D. The CDR3 contains 8 residues. Germline V gene sequence: CDR1 MNHGY, CDR2 SVAAGI. Trimming stripped 8 bases from V and 8 bases from J, with 3 bases between. DNA of the CDR3: TGTGCCAGCTTAACCCAGTACTTC. The encoded protein is CASLTQYF.

The genes are TRBV6-6 and TRBJ2-5, with a possible D match to TRBD2 (6 bases). With 10 bases removed from V and 4 bases from J, the gap between germline ends came to 13 bases. The CDR3 totals 12 residues. Per the germline V gene, CDR1 is MNHNY and CDR2 is SVGAGI (reference sequence). CDR3: CATQEGGETQYF. CDR3 nucleotides: TGTGCCACGCAAGAGGGAGGAGAGACCCAGTACTTC.

The chain recombines TRBV15 with TRBJ1-1; TRBD1 agrees at 7 bases. The V gene end was trimmed by 1 base and the J gene end by 0 bases; junction bases not matched to a gene: 8. This CDR3 has 17 residues. From germline, CDR1 is LNHNV and CDR2 YYDKDF (reference sequence). The CDR3 loop is CATSRGEGATVNTEAFF. The CDR3, as DNA: TGTGCCACCAGCAGAGGCGAGGGGGCTACGGTGAACACTGAAGCTTTCTTT.

The V gene is TRBV11-3, the J gene TRBJ2-2; D perhaps matches TRBD1 (6 bases). V was shortened by 1 base and J by 5 bases, with 8 bases between the two germline ends. CDR3 length: 14 residues. Germline CDR1 is SGHNT and CDR2 is YENEEA. The CDR3 DNA is TGTGCCAGCAGCTTAGGTGGACAGACCGGGGAGCTGTTTTTT. Its translation is CASSLGGQTGELFF.

The chain is built from TRBV7-2 and TRBJ1-1; 9 positions match TRBD1. CDR3 length equals 16 residues. V lost 5 bases and J lost 5; bases outside the gene matches: 12. Germline CDR1 SGHTA, CDR2 FQGNSA. The CDR3 protein is CASSPLPGQGFTEAFF. CDR3 nucleotides: TGTGCCAGCAGCCCCTTACCGGGACAGGGCTTTACTGAAGCTTTCTTT. Supplemented by reference TRBV7-2 and TRBJ1-1, the full variable domain reads GAGVSQSPSNKVTEKGKDVELRCDPISGHTALYWYRQSLGQGLEFLIYFQGNSAPDKSGLPSDRFSAERTGGSVSTLTIQRTQQEDSAVYLCASSPLPGQGFTEAFFGQGTRLTVV.

As regards this clone: At one end, the junction sequence differs from germline, possibly due to a read error. This same CDR3 is encoded by further DNA sequences in the sample. The CDR3 nucleotides are TGTGCCAGCAGTTTAAAGGGTGGAGGCACGCTAAATTCCCCCCTCCACTTT. This codes for CASSLKGGGTLNSPLHF. The chain has TRBV27 and TRBJ1-6; no firm D call. The V gene's germline CDR1 is MNHEY and CDR2 SMNVEV (reference sequence). The CDR3 is 17 residues long.

V and J are TRBV23-1 and TRBJ2-5; 9 nucleotides line up with TRBD1. TRBV23-1 is an open reading frame, and its role is uncertain. The V and J ends lost 0 bases and 5 bases, in that order; junction bases with no gene match: 13. CDR3 length: 18 amino acids. CDR3 region: CASSQSRGQGVSVETQYF. In DNA, the CDR3 is TGCGCCAGCAGTCAATCTCGGGGACAGGGTGTAAGTGTTGAGACCCAGTACTTC.

As for this clone: The junction differs from germline at one of its ends, possibly a read error. This specimen includes other DNA sequences encoding the same CDR3. The J gene is TRBJ1-6, the V gene TRBV5-6; D might be TRBD1 (5 bases). The germline CDR1 and CDR2 sequences are SGHDT and YYEEEE. This CDR3 comprises 15 residues. The CDR3 spells CASSPNQGYNSPLHF. In DNA, the CDR3 is TGTGCCAGCAGCCCTAATCAGGGCTATAATTCCCCCCTCCACTTT.

This chain links TRBV6-1 with TRBJ2-1, with D possibly matching TRBD1 (6 bases). Trimming removed 4 bases from V and 0 bases from J, with 10 bases in between. Per the germline V gene, CDR1 is MNHNS and CDR2 is SASEGT. The CDR3 covers 15 residues. DNA for the CDR3: TGTGCCAGCAGTGGAGGGGGTCGCTCCTACAATGAGCAGTTCTTC. Its protein is CASSGGGRSYNEQFF.

This clone was seen just once. The chain is built from TRBV27 and TRBJ1-1; 8 bases line up with TRBD1. The trim removed 1 base at V and 0 bases at J, leaving 1 base unmatched. This CDR3 has 15 residues. The V gene's germline CDR1 is MNHEY and CDR2 SMNVEV (reference sequence). Here the CDR3 DNA reads TGTGCCAGCAGTTTATGGACAGGGTTGAACACTGAAGCTTTCTTT. Translation: CASSLWTGLNTEAFF.

This clone was seen only once. The chain uses TRBV6-1 and TRBJ2-7; TRBD1 aligns across 8 bases. The CDR3 sequence is 13 residues long. Germline V gene sequence: CDR1 MNHNS, CDR2 SASEGT. V shed 8 bases, J shed 2 bases, and the junction held 5 bases outside the gene matches. The CDR3 is CASQTGDTYEQYF. The CDR3 DNA reads TGTGCCAGCCAGACAGGGGACACCTACGAGCAGTACTTC.

The CDR3 coding sequence is TGTGCCAGCTCAGAGGGGGCGCGGGAGACCCAGTACTTC. It encodes CASSEGARETQYF. The chain links TRBV18 to TRBJ2-5, with 7 bases that match TRBD1. The length of the CDR3 is 13 residues. V gave up 5 bases and J gave up 5 bases; unmatched junction bases: 5. The germline V gene encodes CDR1 KGHSH and CDR2 LQKENI.

The chain uses TRBV13 and TRBJ2-5, with D unresolved. The CDR3 runs to 15 residues. V was pared by 3 bases and J by 3 bases, with 14 bases between. The germline V gene has CDR1 PRHDT and CDR2 FYEKMQ (reference sequence). The CDR3 nucleotides are TGTGCCAGCAGCTTGGATGGTCAGGCAAAAGAGACCCAGTACTTC. This codes for CASSLDGQAKETQYF. Together with reference TRBV13 and TRBJ2-5, the CDR3 gives the full variable domain: AAGVIQSPRHLIKEKRETATLKCYPIPRHDTVYWYQQGPGQDPQFLISFYEKMQSDKGSIPDRFSAQQFSDYHSELNMSSLELGDSALYFCASSLDGQAKETQYFGPGTRLLVL.

J is TRBJ2-3 and V is TRBV5-8; 10 bases map to TRBD1. V gave up 3 bases and J gave up 5 bases; unmatched junction bases: 9. There are 16 residues in the CDR3. Germline CDR1 SGHTS, CDR2 YDEGEE. CDR3 residues: CASSYPGTGVLDTQYF. In DNA form, the CDR3 reads TGTGCCAGCAGCTACCCCGGGACAGGGGTTTTAGATACGCAGTATTTT. Based on the CDR3 plus reference TRBV5-8 and TRBJ2-3, the full variable domain is EAGVTQSPTHLIKTRGQQATLRCSPISGHTSVYWYQQALGLGLQFLLWYDEGEERNRGNFPPRFSGRQFPNYSSELNVNALELEDSALYLCASSYPGTGVLDTQYFGPGTRLTVL.